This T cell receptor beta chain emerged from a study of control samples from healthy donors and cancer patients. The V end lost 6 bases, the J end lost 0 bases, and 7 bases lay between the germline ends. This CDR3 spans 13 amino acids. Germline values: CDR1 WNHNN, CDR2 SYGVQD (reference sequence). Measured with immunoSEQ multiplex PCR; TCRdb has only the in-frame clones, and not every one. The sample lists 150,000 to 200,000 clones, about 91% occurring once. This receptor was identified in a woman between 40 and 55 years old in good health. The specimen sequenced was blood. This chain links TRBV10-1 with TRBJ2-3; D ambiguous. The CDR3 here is CASRRDSTDTQYF. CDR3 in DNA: TGCGCCAGCAGAAGAGATAGCACAGATACGCAGTATTTT.